This T cell receptor (beta chain) stems from a study of CD8+ T cells in alopecia areata. Background on the study: Twice daily, treated patients received 5 to 10 mg of oral tofacitinib.

Extracted from the samples, RNA was reverse transcribed into cDNA to serve as the sequencing template. Clones were sequenced by immunoSEQ multiplex PCR, and TCRdb holds only the in-frame ones, with some missing. In the table there are 180,000 or so clones, roughly 64% of which are singletons. The CDR3 spans 15 residues. With 3 bases clipped from V and 3 bases from J, the junction kept 5 bases outside the gene matches. From germline, CDR1 is MNHEY and CDR2 SMNVEV (reference sequence). Treatment described: oral pan-JAK inhibitor, 5-10 mg twice daily. The V and J genes are TRBV27 and TRBJ2-4; 7 nucleotides match TRBD2. This TCR was sampled from a human donor with alopecia areata. Source: CD4+ T cells sorted from blood, taken at week 24, from a patient treated with tofacitinib. The CDR3 protein is CASSFRLADKNIQYF. DNA of the CDR3: TGTGCCAGCAGTTTCCGGCTAGCGGACAAAAACATTCAGTACTTC.